Presented here are 23 T cell receptor beta chains from one specimen sequenced in a study of blood T cell repertoires in COVID-19. Using immunoSEQ multiplex PCR, the repertoire was profiled, and TCRdb retains in-frame clones only, with some absent. The sample holds 310,000 or so clones; around nine tenths are singletons and the top ten take 1.3%. Sequencing was done on a sample of peripheral blood. The receptors derive from a man aged 65-85 years with acute or convalescent COVID-19.

This chain uses TRBV6-5 with TRBJ1-2, with 8 bases identical to TRBD1. The CDR3 sequence is 16 residues long. Germline V CDR1 and CDR2: MNHEY, SVGAGI. V lost 4 bases to trimming and J lost 4 bases; unmatched junction nucleotides: 11. CDR3 sequence: CASSSRTGQGSYGYTF. CDR3 bases: TGTGCCAGCAGTTCCAGGACCGGACAGGGTTCCTATGGCTACACCTTC.

V usage is TRBV3-1 (or the pseudogene TRBV3-2) and J usage is TRBJ2-5, with D tentatively TRBD1 (5 bases). The CDR3 is 16 amino acids. With 3 bases removed from V and 7 bases from J, the gap between germline ends came to 21 bases. The germline gives CDR1 LGHDT, CDR2 YNNKEL (reference sequence). CDR3 amino acids: CASSHNRVRVPGTQYF. The CDR3 DNA reads TGTGCCAGCAGCCACAACCGGGTCAGGGTTCCGGGGACCCAGTACTTC.

The chain employs TRBV28 and TRBJ2-7, with D tentatively TRBD2 (5 bases). V was pared by 5 bases and J by 3 bases, with 14 bases between. The CDR3 runs to 14 residues. Germline lookup yields CDR1 MDHEN and CDR2 SYDVKM. In nucleotides, the CDR3 is TGTGCCAGCAGTCTGGCTAGCAGAGACTACGAGCAGTACTTC. It translates to CASSLASRDYEQYF.

V is TRBV6-4 and J is TRBJ2-7, with 12 nucleotides matching TRBD1. V was pared by 10 bases and J by 2 bases, with 3 bases of the junction left unmatched. The CDR3 is 13 amino acids. The germline CDR1 and CDR2 sequences are MRHNA and SNTAGT. CDR3 protein: CAKGQGAAYEQYF. The CDR3 region has the DNA TGTGCCAAGGGACAGGGGGCGGCCTACGAGCAGTACTTC.

The rearrangement joins TRBV6-1 to TRBJ2-7; weak D call: TRBD1 (6 bases). The V gene lost 3 bases and the J gene lost 10 bases, with 13 bases spanning the gap. This CDR3 is built from 12 residues. Germline V gene sequence: CDR1 MNHNS, CDR2 SASEGT. CDR3: CASSDRDTSQYF. The CDR3 region has the DNA TGTGCCAGCAGTGACCGGGACACATCCCAGTACTTC.

V usage is TRBV9 and J usage is TRBJ2-1, with TRBD1 matching 7 bases. Germline CDR1 reads SGDLS; CDR2 reads YYNGEE. The V and J ends lost 6 bases and 2 bases, in that order; junction bases with no gene match: 8. The CDR3 runs 15 residues. This CDR3 reads CASTRGQSPYNEQFF. CDR3 coding DNA: TGTGCCAGCACTAGGGGACAGAGCCCCTACAATGAGCAGTTCTTC.

CDR3 in DNA: TGTGCCAGCAGCCCTAGACGGGCAGGGGAGGGCGAGCAGTACTTC. Its translation: CASSPRRAGEGEQYF. This chain links TRBV7-6 with TRBJ2-7, with D possibly matching TRBD2 (7 bases). CDR1 is SGHVS, CDR2 FNYEAQ, per germline. Deletions cut 5 bases from V and 6 bases from J, with 20 bases between. The CDR3 runs 15 residues.

The chain is built from TRBV28 and TRBJ2-7, with 8 bases aligning to TRBD1. CDR1 is MDHEN, CDR2 SYDVKM, per germline. V lost 6 bases, J lost 6 bases, and 7 bases stayed unmatched. The CDR3 runs to 13 residues. The CDR3 DNA sequence: TGTGCCAGCAGAGAAGGGACAGGTCTCGAGCAGTACTTC. Its protein is CASREGTGLEQYF.

The chain carries TRBV6-5 and TRBJ2-7; D gene unclear. The CDR3 sequence is 13 residues long. Per germline, CDR1 MNHEY and CDR2 SVGAGI. The germline V and J ends were trimmed by 0 bases and 7 bases, with 10 bases remaining between them. The CDR3 sequence: CASSYSVIGEQYF. CDR3 coding DNA: TGTGCCAGCAGTTACTCGGTTATCGGGGAGCAGTACTTC.

The rearrangement joins TRBV11-1 to TRBJ2-5, with D tentatively TRBD1 (6 bases). The V gene's germline CDR1 is SGHAT and CDR2 FQDESV (reference sequence). Trimming took off 6 bases at V and 5 bases at J, with 19 bases between the two ends. The CDR3 length is 15 residues. CDR3 DNA sequence: TGTGCCAGCAGTCCTACCCCACAGGGAGAGGAGACCCAGTACTTC. Protein: CASSPTPQGEETQYF.

The chain recombines TRBV6-5 with TRBJ1-2, with a possible D match to TRBD1 (6 bases). The CDR3 consists of 16 residues. V dropped 3 bases and J dropped 4 bases, with 18 bases sitting between them. Germline V gene lookup returns CDR1 MNHEY and CDR2 SVGAGI. The CDR3 is CASSYVRGGQFYGYTF. The CDR3 DNA reads TGTGCCAGCAGTTATGTCCGGGGGGGACAATTCTATGGCTACACCTTC.

The rearrangement links TRBV2 to TRBJ2-3, with D uncertain. The CDR3 runs to 11 residues. Trimming pared 5 bases from V and 5 bases from J, leaving 5 bases between. The germline gives CDR1 SNHLY, CDR2 FYNNEI. CDR3 nucleotide sequence: TGTGCCAGCAGTCCCGTAGATACGCAGTATTTT. It codes for CASSPVDTQYF.

The rearrangement joins TRBV29-1 to TRBJ2-2; possible D gene TRBD1, 6 bases. Trimming left V 3 bases short and J 6 bases short, with 14 bases between. The CDR3 extends over 14 amino acids. Germline-derived CDR1 and CDR2 are SQVTM and ANQGSEA. The CDR3 loop reads CSVEDPGVPGELFF. DNA for the CDR3: TGCAGCGTTGAGGATCCAGGGGTACCCGGGGAGCTGTTTTTT.

The V call is TRBV5-1, the J call TRBJ2-3, with D possibly TRBD2 on 5 matching bases. The CDR3 loop spans 14 amino acids. The germline V gene encodes CDR1 SGHRS and CDR2 YFSETQ. Trimming stripped 3 bases from V and 2 bases from J, with 10 bases between. The CDR3 reads CASSYNRDTDTQYF. The CDR3 DNA is TGCGCCAGCAGCTATAACCGGGACACAGATACGCAGTATTTT.

The chain carries TRBV19 and TRBJ2-6; D is perhaps TRBD2 (6 bases). CDR3 length equals 15 residues. Germline CDR1 reads LNHDA; CDR2 reads SQIVND (reference sequence). V was pared by 7 bases and J by 3 bases, with 13 bases between. This chain's CDR3 is CASTPRRVGANVLTF. For the CDR3, the DNA is TGTGCCAGTACCCCCAGGAGGGTTGGGGCCAACGTCCTGACTTTC.

The genes are TRBV5-1 and TRBJ1-3, with D hard to call. The germline gives CDR1 SGHRS, CDR2 YFSETQ. V gave up 3 bases and J gave up 4 bases, with 17 bases separating them. The CDR3 contains 16 residues. CDR3 sequence reads: CASSYDRGAGGNTIYF. The CDR3 DNA reads as TGCGCCAGCAGCTACGACCGGGGTGCGGGGGGAAACACCATATATTTT.

The chain couples TRBV3-1 (or the pseudogene TRBV3-2) to TRBJ1-1, with 8 bases matching TRBD1. Per germline, CDR1 LGHDT and CDR2 YNNKEL (reference sequence). The CDR3 sequence is 14 residues long. Trimming removed 2 bases from V and 4 bases from J; junction bases left unmatched: 3. CDR3 sequence: CASSQFTGGTEAFF. The DNA for the CDR3 is TGTGCCAGCAGCCAATTTACAGGGGGCACTGAAGCTTTCTTT.

This rearrangement joins TRBV27 to TRBJ1-3; 12 bases line up with TRBD1. Germline trimming cut 6 bases from V and 3 bases from J; bases unmatched to any gene: 6. The germline V gene has CDR1 MNHEY and CDR2 SMNVEV (reference sequence). The CDR3 loop spans 16 amino acids. The CDR3 sequence: CASRGDRGRDGNTIYF. CDR3 bases: TGTGCCAGCAGGGGGGACAGGGGGCGGGATGGAAACACCATATATTTT.

The chain is built from TRBV25-1 and TRBJ2-1; the match to TRBD2 covers 13 bases. This CDR3 has 18 residues. Germline assignment: CDR1 MGHDK and CDR2 SYGVNS. V lost 6 bases to trimming and J lost 2 bases; unmatched junction nucleotides: 10. CDR3 residues: CASRPGLAGPGAYNEQFF. The CDR3 DNA reads as TGTGCCAGCAGGCCGGGACTAGCGGGGCCTGGAGCCTACAATGAGCAGTTCTTC.

The V gene is TRBV3-1 (or the pseudogene TRBV3-2), the J gene TRBJ2-3; 12 nucleotides agree with TRBD2. Germline CDR1 reads LGHDT; CDR2 reads YNNKEL (reference sequence). The CDR3 totals 17 residues. The ends lost 5 bases at V and 6 bases at J; junction bases unmatched: 12. The CDR3: CASSYNPPSGGADTQYF. The CDR3 DNA follows: TGTGCCAGCAGCTACAATCCCCCTAGCGGGGGGGCGGATACGCAGTATTTT.

The chain recombines TRBV19 with TRBJ2-5; D is possibly TRBD2 (7 bases). The CDR3 extends over 15 amino acids. The germline CDR1 and CDR2 sequences are LNHDA and SQIVND (reference sequence). V lost 8 bases and J lost 5, with 21 bases in between. The CDR3 sequence: CASLPTGAGRETQYF. CDR3 bases: TGTGCCAGTCTACCGACAGGCGCCGGGAGGGAGACCCAGTACTTC. Together with reference TRBV19 and TRBJ2-5, the CDR3 gives the full variable domain: DGGITQSPKYLFRKEGQNVTLSCEQNLNHDAMYWYRQDPGQGLRLIYYSQIVNDFQKGDIAEGYSVSREKKESFPLTVTSAQKNPTAFYLCASLPTGAGRETQYFGPGTRLLVL.

This rearrangement joins TRBV19 to TRBJ2-7; D is unclear. The CDR3 contains 13 residues. Deletions cut 5 bases from V and 4 bases from J, with 12 bases between. Per germline, CDR1 LNHDA and CDR2 SQIVND (reference sequence). In nucleotides, the CDR3 is TGTGCCAGTAGTGTTCGCGGCGCGTACGAGCAGTACTTC. Translation: CASSVRGAYEQYF. The variable domain in full, with the rest retrieved from reference TRBV19 and TRBJ2-7, is DGGITQSPKYLFRKEGQNVTLSCEQNLNHDAMYWYRQDPGQGLRLIYYSQIVNDFQKGDIAEGYSVSREKKESFPLTVTSAQKNPTAFYLCASSVRGAYEQYFGPGTRLTVT.

The chain has TRBV2 and TRBJ2-2; no reliable D call. CDR1 SNHLY and CDR2 FYNNEI come from the germline V gene. The CDR3 has 15 amino acids. Trimming stripped 7 bases from V and 6 bases from J, with 18 bases between. The CDR3 DNA follows: TGTGCCAGCAAGGAGAACCCGAGGTTTTCCGGGGAGCTGTTTTTT. Its protein product is CASKENPRFSGELFF. The variable domain in full, completed from reference TRBV2 and TRBJ2-2, reads EPEVTQTPSHQVTQMGQEVILRCVPISNHLYFYWYRQILGQKVEFLVSFYNNEISEKSEIFDDQFSVERPDGSNFTLKIRSTKLEDSAMYFCASKENPRFSGELFFGEGSRLTVL.